The sequence of this T cell receptor beta chain was determined in a study of control samples from healthy donors and cancer patients. Sequencing used immunoSEQ multiplex PCR; TCRdb keeps in-frame clones, though not all of them. The sample includes 100,000 to 150,000 clones, roughly 90% of them seen just once. V shed 5 bases and J shed 4 bases, with 9 bases lying between them. The germline V gene has CDR1 DFQATT and CDR2 SNEGSKA (reference sequence). CDR3 size: 11 residues. The chain uses TRBV20-1 and TRBJ2-7; the D is unclear. The source is a man younger than 35 in good health. The specimen was blood. The CDR3: CSARTFYEQYF. Here the CDR3 DNA reads TGCAGTGCTCGGACCTTTTACGAGCAGTACTTC.